This entry is about one TCR beta chain. Here immunoSEQ multiplex PCR was the method, and the copy in TCRdb shows in-frame clones only, minus some. This table holds fewer than 150,000 clones, about nine tenths found once. This CDR3 spans 15 amino acids. In germline, CDR1 is LNHDA, CDR2 SQIVND (reference sequence). This record belongs to a study of T cells after somatic rescue of genetic block. The V and J genes are TRBV19 and TRBJ1-6, with D possibly matching TRBD1 (5 bases). The receptor was isolated from a woman younger than 35. The sequenced material came from peripheral blood mononuclear cells (PBMCs). CDR3 DNA sequence: TGTGACCTGCTTACGAGCCGGGGCCCCCATTCACCCCTCCACTTT. Protein: CDLLTSRGPHSPLHF.